A selection of T cell receptor beta chains follows, all from one sample in a study of early stage breast cancer tumors. TCRdb's copy holds only in-frame clones and misses some; the assay was immunoSEQ multiplex PCR. The sample lists some 30,000 clones; approximately 84% were seen once. Sequencing was carried out using blood. The receptors were sampled from a person in their fifties or sixties with breast cancer. Both conserved end residues are part of each CDR3. D genes are given only for firm matches. Size is omitted from some rows. Given values are once, few, many or a class for expanded clones.

-,-,TRBV27,TRBJ2-1,TGTGCCAGCAGTTTATCCAACGGCGGGCAGTTCTTC,CASSLSNGGQFF
few,-,TRBV28,TRBJ2-1,TGTGCCAGCAGTTTAGACACAACCTCCTACAATGAGCAGTTCTTC,CASSLDTTSYNEQFF
-,TRBD1,TRBV14,TRBJ2-7,TGTGCCAGCAGCCCGTTGGGGGGACAGGGAGAATACGAGCAGTACTTC,CASSPLGGQGEYEQYF
-,TRBD2,TRBV5-1,TRBJ2-5,TGCGCCAGCAGTTTAGCGGGTCTCCAAGAGACCCAGTACTTC,CASSLAGLQETQYF
-,TRBD2,TRBV6-5,TRBJ2-5,TGTGCCAGCAGTCCCTCTGGCGGGGGCCAAGAGACCCAGTACTTC,CASSPSGGGQETQYF
-,-,TRBV20-1,TRBJ2-1,TGCAGTGCTGGTTCTAATGAGCAGTTCTTC,CSAGSNEQFF
-,-,TRBV4-1,TRBJ1-4,TGCGCCAGCAGCCGAGCGGGGCCCCTTGAAAAACTGTTTTTT,CASSRAGPLEKLFF
-,-,TRBV30,TRBJ2-1,TGTGCCTGGAGGGCCGGGGATGAGCAGTTCTTC,CAWRAGDEQFF
-,-,TRBV18,TRBJ1-4,TGTGCCAGCTCACTCCTGGAAATCGCAACTAATGAAAAACTGTTTTTT,CASSLLEIATNEKLFF
-,TRBD1,TRBV7-9,TRBJ1-5,TGTGCCAGCAGCTTCAGGGGGAACAATCAGCCCCAGCATTTT,CASSFRGNNQPQHF